This record concerns one TCR beta chain sequence. V gave up 2 bases and J gave up 2 bases; unmatched junction bases: 6. The length of the CDR3 is 16 residues. CDR1 is SGHTA, CDR2 FQGNSA, per germline. The sample originates from a study of blood T cell repertoires in COVID-19. Study information: Samples of COVID-19 (acute and convalescent) were obtained from the United States, Italy and Spain. PBMCs, B-cell-depleted T cells, or T cells were the source of the cDNA or gDNA that made up the material.

Authors' analysis steps: The authors estimated nucleated cell counts from reference gene primer amplification. Assay used: immunoSEQ multiplex PCR; TCRdb lists only in-frame clones, some missing. V and J calls and clone size are those listed in that table; D and trimming were worked out from the DNA. This table holds some 530,000 clones, roughly 88% found once. Source material: peripheral blood. V gene TRBV7-2 combines with J gene TRBJ2-5, with 9 bases lining up with TRBD2. The sequence came from a human donor in a cohort sampled during active COVID-19. The CDR3 DNA is TGTGCCAGCAGCTTAAGAGCTAGCGGGACGCAAGAGACCCAGTACTTC. Its protein is CASSLRASGTQETQYF. The variable domain in full, completed from reference TRBV7-2 and TRBJ2-5, reads GAGVSQSPSNKVTEKGKDVELRCDPISGHTALYWYRQSLGQGLEFLIYFQGNSAPDKSGLPSDRFSAERTGGSVSTLTIQRTQQEDSAVYLCASSLRASGTQETQYFGPGTRLLVL.